The 20 T cell receptor beta chains presented below share a single source sample, sequenced in a study of T-cell memory formation after mild COVID-19. TCRdb reanalysed the 5' RACE reads using MiXCR and keeps one entry per CDR3 protein. The data contain 450,000 to 700,000 distinct CDR3 sequences, about a sixth of them seen just once; the ten biggest clones take up 12%. The sample consisted of PBMCs or a T cell subset sorted from them (not recorded which). The receptors were sampled from an adult woman who had mild COVID-19 (a few samples of this study predate the infection). Cell type and time point are not known.

The chain uses TRBV5-1 and TRBJ2-1; no firm D call. V lost 6 bases, J lost 2 bases, and 18 bases lay in between. There are 16 residues in the CDR3. Germline V gene lookup returns CDR1 SGHRS and CDR2 YFSETQ. CDR3 bases: TGCGCCAGCACCCCCTGGGTGGGGTCAACCTACAATGAGCAGTTCTTC. Translated: CASTPWVGSTYNEQFF.

The rearrangement uses TRBV9 and TRBJ2-7; 9 bases map to TRBD1. The CDR3 length is 16 residues. Germline CDR1 SGDLS, CDR2 YYNGEE. V dropped 3 bases and J dropped 2; count of bases not matched to a gene: 9. The CDR3 bases are TGTGCCAGCAGCGCCTTTTCAGGACAGGGGACCTACGAGCAGTACTTC. Amino acid sequence: CASSAFSGQGTYEQYF.

The table lists this clonotype with a few counts. CDR3 nucleotide sequence: TGTGCCACCAGCAGAGATCCGGACCTCACAGATACGCAGTATTTT. The encoded protein is CATSRDPDLTDTQYF. The V and J genes are TRBV15 and TRBJ2-3; no clear D. V lost 0 bases and J lost 2, with 9 bases in between. The CDR3 covers 15 residues. Germline-derived CDR1 and CDR2 are LNHNV and YYDKDF (reference sequence).

This clonotype was seen more than once but under ten times. The chain joins TRBV4-2 to TRBJ2-3; 8 positions match TRBD1. V trimming: 0 bases; J trimming: 3 bases; junction bases outside the gene matches: 8. The CDR3 is 17 amino acids. The germline V gene has CDR1 LGHNA and CDR2 YNFKEQ. The CDR3 DNA is TGTGCCAGCAGCCAAGACCTGGACAGGGTCTTAACAGATACGCAGTATTTT. Its protein is CASSQDLDRVLTDTQYF.

This clonotype showed up just a few times. V and J are TRBV24-1 and TRBJ2-1; weak D call: TRBD2 (6 bases). This CDR3 region has 15 residues. V lost 1 base, J lost 12 bases, and 18 bases lay in between. Germline values: CDR1 KGHDR, CDR2 SFDVKD. The CDR3 reads CATSDFTSSARGQFF. The DNA of the CDR3 is TGTGCCACCAGTGATTTTACCTCTAGCGCCCGCGGGCAGTTCTTC.

The V call is TRBV10-3, the J call TRBJ2-5; no clear D gene. The CDR3 loop spans 13 amino acids. From germline, CDR1 is ENHRY and CDR2 SYGVKD. V was shortened by 1 base and J by 4 bases, with 7 bases between the two germline ends. The CDR3 reads CAISEWSGETQYF. The DNA of the CDR3 is TGTGCCATCAGTGAGTGGTCTGGAGAGACCCAGTACTTC.

This clonotype appeared a few times. V is TRBV7-9 and J is TRBJ2-6; tentative D call: TRBD2 (5 bases). Deletions cut 5 bases from V and 3 bases from J, with 20 bases between. This CDR3 has 18 amino acids. The V gene's germline CDR1 is SEHNR and CDR2 FQNEAQ (reference sequence). The CDR3 DNA reads as TGTGCCAGCAGCCTGTCCGAGGGCGTTCCAAGTGGGGCCAACGTCCTGACTTTC. This translates into CASSLSEGVPSGANVLTF.

The chain joins TRBV20-1 to TRBJ2-1; D not resolved. V lost 0 bases and J lost 7, with 10 bases in between. Germline V gene sequence: CDR1 DFQATT, CDR2 SNEGSKA (reference sequence). CDR3 length equals 13 residues. DNA for the CDR3: TGCAGTGCTAGAGATTGGCCTCGTAATGAGCAGTTCTTC. This codes for CSARDWPRNEQFF.

This clonotype was recorded a few times. The V gene is TRBV4-3, the J gene TRBJ2-3; D possibly corresponds to TRBD2 (5 bases). Trimming cost V 1 base and J 4 bases, with 12 bases left between them. The germline V gene encodes CDR1 LGHNA and CDR2 YSLEER. The CDR3 has 15 amino acids. The CDR3 DNA is TGCGCCAGCAGCCAAGGCGGGCTTAATCCAGATACGCAGTATTTT. The encoded protein is CASSQGGLNPDTQYF.

The rearrangement uses TRBV5-6 and TRBJ2-7; 8 nucleotides align to TRBD1. The germline gives CDR1 SGHDT, CDR2 YYEEEE. The CDR3 contains 15 residues. The ends lost 2 bases at V and 1 base at J; junction bases unmatched: 5. The CDR3 DNA follows: TGTGCCAGCAGCTTACCGGGACAGGCGTCCTACGAGCAGTACTTC. It specifies CASSLPGQASYEQYF.

The genes are TRBV24-1 and TRBJ2-5, with 8 nucleotides matching TRBD1. Germline values: CDR1 KGHDR, CDR2 SFDVKD. The CDR3 spans 14 residues. V lost 3 bases and J lost 5; bases outside the gene matches: 4. The CDR3 nucleotides are TGTGCCACCAGTGATCGGACAGGGTCGGAGACCCAGTACTTC. Protein sequence: CATSDRTGSETQYF.

The rearrangement joins TRBV18 to TRBJ2-3; D remains ambiguous. Germline CDR1 KGHSH, CDR2 LQKENI. CDR3 length: 15 amino acids. V gave up 6 bases and J gave up 1 base, with 14 bases separating them. The CDR3 DNA reads as TGTGCCAGCTCCCCAAAGACGGTGGGCACAGATACGCAGTATTTT. Encoded protein: CASSPKTVGTDTQYF.

The chain links TRBV10-3 to TRBJ2-7, with TRBD2 identical over 14 bases. The CDR3 contains 17 residues. The germline V gene encodes CDR1 ENHRY and CDR2 SYGVKD. The V gene end was trimmed by 4 bases and the J gene end by 6 bases; junction bases not matched to a gene: 11. As DNA, the CDR3 is TGTGCCATCAGTGTAGGGACTAGCGGGAGTATGCCCCTCGAGCAGTACTTC. Translated: CAISVGTSGSMPLEQYF.

The chain employs TRBV20-1 and TRBJ2-7; 8 bases map to TRBD2. V lost 0 bases to trimming and J lost 2 bases; unmatched junction nucleotides: 3. Germline values: CDR1 DFQATT, CDR2 SNEGSKA (reference sequence). This CDR3 is built from 14 residues. CDR3 in DNA: TGCAGTGCTAGAGATCCAGCGGGGGCCTACGAGCAGTACTTC. Its translation: CSARDPAGAYEQYF.

This clonotype appeared a few times. This chain links TRBV12-3 or TRBV12-4 with TRBJ2-2, with 10 bases lining up with TRBD2. The CDR3 consists of 19 residues. After removal of 6 bases from V and 2 bases from J, the junction contained 15 bases not matched to a gene. The CDR3 DNA reads TGTGCCAGCAGGCGATTGACCGGGGTAGCGGGGGGAAACACCGGGGAGCTGTTTTTT. This sequence encodes CASRRLTGVAGGNTGELFF.

The V gene is TRBV6-1, the J gene TRBJ2-7, with D possibly called TRBD1 or TRBD2 (6 bases each). This CDR3 is 13 amino acids long. Per the germline V gene, CDR1 is MNHNS and CDR2 is SASEGT. V was pared by 10 bases and J by 2 bases, with 15 bases between. The CDR3 region has the DNA TGTGCCACCCGAAAAGGGGGGACCTACGAGCAGTACTTC. Translation gives CATRKGGTYEQYF.

This clonotype showed up just once. The CDR3 sequence: CASSLGSRLLGTNTEAFF. The CDR3 region has the DNA TGTGCCAGCAGCTTAGGTAGTAGGTTATTGGGGACTAACACTGAAGCTTTCTTT. The J gene is TRBJ1-1, the V gene TRBV7-2, with D possibly matching TRBD1 (5 bases). The V gene lost 1 base and the J gene lost 2 bases, with 20 bases spanning the gap. Germline V gene sequence: CDR1 SGHTA, CDR2 FQGNSA. The CDR3 totals 18 residues.

V usage is TRBV27 and J usage is TRBJ2-1, with 8 bases matching TRBD2. The CDR3 is made up of 14 amino acids. J lost 3 bases, V lost 6 bases, and 4 bases had no gene match. The germline V gene encodes CDR1 MNHEY and CDR2 SMNVEV (reference sequence). The chain's CDR3 is CASSRTSYYNEQFF. The CDR3 region has the DNA TGTGCCAGCAGCAGGACTAGCTACTACAATGAGCAGTTCTTC.

This rearrangement joins TRBV3-1 to TRBJ1-2; D is unresolved. The germline V and J ends were trimmed by 0 bases and 8 bases, with 16 bases remaining between them. Germline CDR1 LGHDT, CDR2 YNNKEL (reference sequence). This CDR3 has 15 residues. The CDR3 DNA reads TGTGCCAGCAGCCAAGATTCAGCTGGTTATGGCGGCTACACCTTC. It translates to CASSQDSAGYGGYTF.

In DNA form, the CDR3 reads TGTGCCAGCAGCCTAAGTGGGGTAGGAGCCTACGAGCAGTACTTC. This translates into CASSLSGVGAYEQYF. V usage is TRBV7-2 and J usage is TRBJ2-7, with D hard to call. Germline assignment: CDR1 SGHTA and CDR2 FQGNSA. This CDR3 comprises 15 residues. The V end lost 5 bases, the J end lost 2 bases, and 16 bases lay between the germline ends. Combining the CDR3 with reference TRBV7-2 and TRBJ2-7 gives the whole variable domain GAGVSQSPSNKVTEKGKDVELRCDPISGHTALYWYRQSLGQGLEFLIYFQGNSAPDKSGLPSDRFSAERTGGSVSTLTIQRTQQEDSAVYLCASSLSGVGAYEQYFGPGTRLTVT.